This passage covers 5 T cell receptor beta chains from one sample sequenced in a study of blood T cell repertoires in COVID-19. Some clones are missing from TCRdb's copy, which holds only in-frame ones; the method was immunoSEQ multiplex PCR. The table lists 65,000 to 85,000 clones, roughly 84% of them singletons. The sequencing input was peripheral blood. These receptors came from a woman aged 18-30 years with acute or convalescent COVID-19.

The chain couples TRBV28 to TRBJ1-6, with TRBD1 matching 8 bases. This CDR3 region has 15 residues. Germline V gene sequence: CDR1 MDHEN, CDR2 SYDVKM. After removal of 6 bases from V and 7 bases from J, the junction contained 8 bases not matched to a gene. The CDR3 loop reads CASSKRQGLNSPLHF. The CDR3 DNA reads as TGTGCCAGCAGCAAACGACAGGGGTTGAATTCACCCCTCCACTTT.

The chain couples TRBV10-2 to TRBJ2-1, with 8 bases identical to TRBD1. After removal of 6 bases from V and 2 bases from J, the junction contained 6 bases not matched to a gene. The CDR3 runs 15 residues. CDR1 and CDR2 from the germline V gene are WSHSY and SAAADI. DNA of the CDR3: TGCGCCAGCAGACCTCGGGACAGGCCCTACAATGAGCAGTTCTTC. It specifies CASRPRDRPYNEQFF.

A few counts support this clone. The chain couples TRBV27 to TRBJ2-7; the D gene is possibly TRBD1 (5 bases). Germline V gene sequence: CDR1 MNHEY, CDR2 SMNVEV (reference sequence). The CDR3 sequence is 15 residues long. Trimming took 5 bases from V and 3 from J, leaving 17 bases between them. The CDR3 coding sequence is TGTGCCAGCAGTACATCCCGCGACAGATTCTACGAGCAGTACTTC. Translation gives CASSTSRDRFYEQYF.

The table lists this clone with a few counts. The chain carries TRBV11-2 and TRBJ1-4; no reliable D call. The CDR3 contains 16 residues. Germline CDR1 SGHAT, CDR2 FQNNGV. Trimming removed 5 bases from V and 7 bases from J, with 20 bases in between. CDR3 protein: CASSGSGMGYGEKLFF. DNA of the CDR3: TGTGCCAGCAGCGGGAGCGGGATGGGGTACGGTGAAAAACTGTTTTTT.

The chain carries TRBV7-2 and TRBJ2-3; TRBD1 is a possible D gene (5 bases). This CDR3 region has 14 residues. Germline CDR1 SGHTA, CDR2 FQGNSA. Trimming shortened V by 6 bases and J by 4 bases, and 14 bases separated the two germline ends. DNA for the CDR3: TGTGCCAGCAGTCCGACGACCAGGGCAGATACGCAGTATTTT. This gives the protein CASSPTTRADTQYF.